A single T cell receptor (beta chain) is shown here with its context. The germline CDR1 and CDR2 sequences are MNHNS and SASEGT. The CDR3 contains 16 residues. V trimming: 4 bases; J trimming: 7 bases; junction bases outside the gene matches: 12. Individuals aged about 18 to 89 years were recruited from some 26 US areas. In assigning cohorts, the study relied on participant-reported clinical history. The method was immunoSEQ multiplex PCR; TCRdb's version includes in-frame clones alone and lacks a portion of them. The sample shows about 180,000 clones, about 90% of them seen only once. The entry originates in a study of blood T cell repertoires in COVID-19. Study as a whole: The analysed material was cDNA or gDNA that came from T cells, B-cell-depleted T cells, or PBMCs.

Sequenced input: PBMCs or T cells enriched from blood (not recorded which). The TCR sequence derives from a young woman who had recovered from COVID-19. The V call is TRBV6-1, the J call TRBJ2-3, with 9 bases matching TRBD1. CDR3 sequence: CASSGTGDREQNTQYF. CDR3 nucleotides: TGTGCCAGCAGTGGGACAGGGGATCGAGAACAAAATACGCAGTATTTT.